The 14 T cell receptor beta chains reported below all come from one sample, sequenced in a study of T-cell memory formation after mild COVID-19. MiXCR, applied by TCRdb to the 5' RACE reads, yields one record per CDR3 protein. The data show some 290,000 distinct CDR3 sequences, 16% seen once. Sequenced material: PBMCs or a T cell subset sorted from them (not recorded which). These receptors were collected from a man aged 18 to 30 who had mild COVID-19 (a few samples of this study predate the infection). Cell type and time point are not known.

The chain is built from TRBV24-1 and TRBJ1-1; no reliable D call. The length of the CDR3 is 13 residues. Per the germline V gene, CDR1 is KGHDR and CDR2 is SFDVKD. V was cut by 1 base and J by 3 bases, with 5 bases left in between. In DNA, the CDR3 is TGTGCCACCAGTGATTTCGGCGACACTGAAGCTTTCTTT. Translating it yields CATSDFGDTEAFF.

There are many counts of this clonotype. This rearrangement joins TRBV20-1 to TRBJ2-6; no clear D gene. Germline CDR1 and CDR2: DFQATT and SNEGSKA (reference sequence). V was shortened by 5 bases and J by 2 bases, with 4 bases between the two germline ends. The CDR3 consists of 12 residues. The CDR3 region is CSALAGANVLTF. Here the CDR3 DNA reads TGCAGTGCTTTGGCTGGGGCCAACGTCCTGACTTTC.

This rearrangement joins TRBV7-2 to TRBJ2-3; weak D call: TRBD1 (5 bases). The CDR3 extends over 15 amino acids. CDR1 and CDR2 (germline): SGHTA, FQGNSA. V was clipped by 8 bases and J by 1 base, with 16 bases between them. The CDR3 nucleotides read TGTGCCAGCGGGGCCCCCTTTGGAGGCACAGATACGCAGTATTTT. It specifies CASGAPFGGTDTQYF.

The chain links TRBV10-3 to TRBJ1-1, with D unresolved. Trimming removed 0 bases at V and 0 bases at J, with 14 bases between. The CDR3 has 17 amino acids. In germline, CDR1 is ENHRY, CDR2 SYGVKD. The CDR3 here is CAISESGRAVMNTEAFF. For the CDR3, the DNA is TGTGCCATCAGTGAGTCTGGGAGGGCAGTCATGAACACTGAAGCTTTCTTT.

At least ten counts were recorded for this clonotype. The chain employs TRBV7-9 and TRBJ2-1; the D gene is possibly TRBD1 (6 bases). Germline CDR1 and CDR2: SEHNR and FQNEAQ (reference sequence). CDR3 size: 14 residues. The V end was cut by 11 bases, the J end by 2 bases, with 16 bases between. CDR3 loop: CAGSRGATYNEQFF. The CDR3 DNA follows: TGTGCCGGAAGCAGGGGAGCTACCTACAATGAGCAGTTCTTC.

The genes are TRBV12-3 or TRBV12-4 and TRBJ2-7; 13 bases match TRBD2. The CDR3 sequence is 17 residues long. V dropped 0 bases and J dropped 3; count of bases not matched to a gene: 5. CDR3 sequence reads: CASSLAIGLAGDYEQYF. The DNA for the CDR3 is TGTGCCAGCAGTTTAGCGATTGGACTAGCGGGGGACTACGAGCAGTACTTC.

This clonotype occurred a few times. This chain joins TRBV10-3 and TRBJ1-5, with a possible D match to TRBD1 (5 bases). Germline V CDR1 and CDR2: ENHRY, SYGVKD. Trimming took 1 base from V and 1 from J, leaving 14 bases between them. The CDR3 length is 17 residues. The CDR3 is CAISEFLVEGSNQPQHF. CDR3 nucleotides: TGTGCCATCAGTGAGTTTTTGGTTGAGGGGAGCAATCAGCCCCAGCATTTT.

This clonotype turned up a few times. The gene calls are TRBV7-8 and TRBJ2-1; D possibly corresponds to TRBD1 (5 bases). The CDR3 extends over 14 amino acids. Trimming removed 2 bases at V and 5 bases at J, with 10 bases between. The germline V gene has CDR1 SGHVS and CDR2 FQNEAQ. The CDR3 sequence: CASSLLGPDNEQFF. CDR3 bases: TGTGCCAGCAGCTTATTGGGGCCGGACAATGAGCAGTTCTTC.

The CDR3 coding sequence is TGTGCCAGCAGTTTAACGCTGAGGAGCAATCAGCCCCAGCATTTT. Its protein is CASSLTLRSNQPQHF. J is TRBJ1-5 and V is TRBV6-5; D remains unclear. CDR3 length: 15 residues. Trimming cost V 4 bases and J 1 base, with 11 bases left between them. Germline V lookup: CDR1 MNHEY, CDR2 SVGAGI.

The chain couples TRBV6-2 or TRBV6-3 to TRBJ2-2; 7 bases agree with TRBD2. J lost 2 bases, V lost 0 bases, and 9 bases had no gene match. There are 18 residues in the CDR3. Germline values: CDR1 MNHEY, CDR2 SVGEGT. CDR3 coding DNA: TGTGCCAGCAGTTACTCGACCGGCCGGGGGGTTAACACCGGGGAGCTGTTTTTT. Translation gives CASSYSTGRGVNTGELFF.

In its sample, this clonotype was seen a few times. V and J are TRBV29-1 and TRBJ1-1; D possibly corresponds to TRBD1 (5 bases). Trimming cost V 8 bases and J 11 bases, with 24 bases left between them. This CDR3 comprises 13 residues. The germline V gene encodes CDR1 SQVTM and CDR2 ANQGSEA. CDR3 amino acids: CSIRLTAGPGAFF. CDR3 nucleotide sequence: TGCAGCATTCGACTGACAGCGGGCCCAGGGGCTTTCTTT.

The chain employs TRBV6-2 or TRBV6-3 and TRBJ2-3; no firm D call. V was clipped by 7 bases and J by 2 bases, with 7 bases between them. Germline V gives CDR1 MNHEY, CDR2 SVGEGT. The CDR3 has 12 amino acids. As DNA, the CDR3 is TGTGCCAGCACACACACCACAGATACGCAGTATTTT. Translating it yields CASTHTTDTQYF.

The table lists this clonotype with a few counts. The rearrangement uses TRBV5-1 and TRBJ2-3; no firm D call. This CDR3 has 14 residues. From germline, CDR1 is SGHRS and CDR2 YFSETQ. The V end lost 0 bases, the J end lost 5 bases, and 10 bases lay between the germline ends. The CDR3 nucleotides read TGCGCCAGCAGCTTGGGGACGGTCGTAGATACGCAGTATTTT. It is translated as CASSLGTVVDTQYF.

The CDR3 spells CASSPRESSGGYEQFF. CDR3 in DNA: TGCGCCAGCAGCCCTCGGGAATCTAGCGGGGGCTATGAGCAGTTCTTC. V is TRBV4-1 and J is TRBJ2-1; 10 nucleotides agree with TRBD2. Germline CDR1 and CDR2: MGHRA and YSYEKL. Trimming removed 4 bases from V and 8 bases from J; junction bases left unmatched: 11. CDR3 length: 16 residues.